This T cell receptor (beta chain) emerged from a study of graft-versus-host responses after intestinal transplantation. Study as a whole: Induction using anti-thymocyte globulin, followed by tacrolimus and steroids for 2 to 4 years, was given to all recipients.

V shed 5 bases and J 9 bases; nucleotides not matched to a gene: 15. The CDR3 contains 16 residues. Germline CDR1 reads SSHAT; CDR2 reads FNYEAQ (reference sequence). Produced via immunoSEQ multiplex PCR; TCRdb's table is partial and in-frame only. The sample holds under 45,000 clones, roughly 94% seen once. Concerning this clone: The antigen is not known.

Sequencing was performed on unstimulated CD4+ T cells sorted from spleen or lymph node cells, taken before transplant. The chain employs TRBV7-7 and TRBJ2-1, with 8 bases that match TRBD2. The source is a human donor who was the organ donor for an intestinal transplant. The CDR3 DNA follows: TGTGCCAGCAGCCCATCCTATCTGCGGGGGGTACGTGAGCAGTTCTTC. Residues: CASSPSYLRGVREQFF.